The 30 T cell receptor beta chains listed next were all sequenced from one sample in a study of T cell responses to AZD1222 COVID-19 vaccine (dated by TCRdb to 2020 to 2023). The time point label, read with the paper, signifies: about 28 days (+/-7) after the second vaccine dose. Receptor libraries were prepared by the immunoSEQ multiplex PCR assay. TCRdb limited this immuneACCESS table to in-frame rearrangements with V and J called. A share of clones is missing; checked studies link under half to unresolved V genes, and the rest is unexplained. Counted in this sample were nearly 200,000 clones; over 85% of them appeared once. The ten largest make up 1% of the sample. Sequenced material: peripheral blood, taken 28 days after the second AZD1222 dose. The origin of the receptors is an adult who received the AZD1222 COVID-19 vaccine.

Remarks on this clone: The CDR3 end shows no conserved phenylalanine or tryptophan, and so a read error is likely. The DNA is left out, because the CDR3 cannot be placed on it with certainty; the CDR3 is given as TCRdb lists it. The chain has TRBV23-1 and TRBJ1-6. Being an ORF, TRBV23-1 has a function that is uncertain. A total of 13 residues make up the CDR3, ends included. CDR3 region: CASSQSRVCWYPR.

This CDR3 reads CASSLVALTSSYNSPLHF. The CDR3 DNA sequence: TGTGCCAGCAGCTTAGTGGCCCTCACAAGCTCCTATAATTCACCCCTCCACTTT. The chain is built from TRBV7-8 and TRBJ1-6; D is unclear. The CDR3 is 18 amino acids. V lost 1 base and J 0 bases, leaving 13 bases between the germline ends. CDR1 is SGHVS and CDR2 is FQNEAQ in the germline V gene.

This clone was observed once. This chain joins TRBV28 and TRBJ1-2; D unclear. The V gene lost 7 bases and the J gene lost 2 bases, with 14 bases spanning the gap. Per the germline V gene, CDR1 is MDHEN and CDR2 is SYDVKM. This CDR3 has 14 amino acids. The CDR3 DNA reads as TGTGCCAGCAACACGGCGAGTGGAAACTATGGCTACACCTTC. Translating it yields CASNTASGNYGYTF.

The rearrangement joins TRBV6-6 to TRBJ1-5, with 8 bases that match TRBD1. Trimming cost V 7 bases and J 1 base; bases outside gene matches: 3. Germline CDR1 and CDR2: MNHNY and SVGAGI (reference sequence). The CDR3 is 14 residues long. CDR3 sequence (DNA): TGTGCCAGCACCTACAGGGGGAGCAATCAGCCCCAGCATTTT. Its protein is CASTYRGSNQPQHF.

This rearrangement joins TRBV3-1 (or the pseudogene TRBV3-2) to TRBJ2-7, with a possible D match to TRBD1 (5 bases). The CDR3 is 16 amino acids. Per germline, CDR1 LGHDT and CDR2 YNNKEL (reference sequence). Trimming cost V 7 bases and J 7 bases, with 26 bases left between them. The CDR3 DNA reads as TGTGCCAGCAATCGTCCAGGGTGGATCCCCTTATGTGAGCAGTACTTC. As protein: CASNRPGWIPLCEQYF.

The chain joins TRBV6-5 to TRBJ2-2, with 11 bases fitting TRBD1. Trimming cost V 5 bases and J 8 bases; bases outside gene matches: 7. The germline CDR1 and CDR2 sequences are MNHEY and SVGAGI. The CDR3 covers 15 residues. This chain's CDR3 is CASSTGTGGRGELFF. In DNA, the CDR3 is TGTGCCAGCAGTACCGGGACAGGGGGTCGGGGGGAGCTGTTTTTT.

This chain uses TRBV7-2 with TRBJ1-2; maybe TRBD1 (5 bases). The CDR3 is made up of 13 amino acids. Germline CDR1 is SGHTA and CDR2 is FQGNSA. Trimming removed 5 bases from V and 5 bases from J, with 12 bases in between. In DNA form, the CDR3 reads TGTGCCAGCAGCCCGGGACGGACATATGGCTACACCTTC. As protein: CASSPGRTYGYTF.

This clone was observed once. The chain employs TRBV10-3 and TRBJ2-3; TRBD2 might be the D (6 bases). The germline gives CDR1 ENHRY, CDR2 SYGVKD. Trimming pared 6 bases from V and 6 bases from J, leaving 13 bases between. CDR3 length: 13 residues. CDR3: CAISLDRGDTQYF. The CDR3, as DNA: TGTGCCATCAGCCTGGACCGGGGGGATACGCAGTATTTT.

CDR3 bases: TGTGCCACCAGTGATGGAGGACGGTTAACTGAAGCTTTCTTT. Translation: CATSDGGRLTEAFF. This rearrangement joins TRBV24-1 to TRBJ1-1, with D unresolved. The CDR3 is 14 amino acids. The germline V gene has CDR1 KGHDR and CDR2 SFDVKD. V was trimmed by 3 bases and J by 5 bases, leaving 12 bases between them.

The chain is built from TRBV18 and TRBJ1-2; 8 bases are shared with TRBD1. The J segment lost 1 base and the V segment lost 3 bases, leaving 4 bases of the junction unmatched. Germline CDR1 and CDR2: KGHSH and LQKENI. This CDR3 is 15 amino acids long. The CDR3, as DNA: TGTGCCAGCTCACCTCAGGGGGCACTTAACTATGGCTACACCTTC. Its protein is CASSPQGALNYGYTF.

The chain is built from TRBV5-1 and TRBJ1-6, with 9 bases fitting TRBD1. The CDR3 has 16 residues. Trimming removed 5 bases from V and 5 bases from J; junction bases left unmatched: 8. Germline V gene data show CDR1 as SGHRS and CDR2 as YFSETQ. The CDR3 DNA is TGCGCCAGCAGTTCACAGGGGGCGCTTAATAATTCACCCCTCCACTTT. Protein product: CASSSQGALNNSPLHF.

The chain couples TRBV5-1 to TRBJ1-4; a possible D gene is TRBD1 (6 bases). Per the germline V gene, CDR1 is SGHRS and CDR2 is YFSETQ. The CDR3 sequence is 15 residues long. The V and J ends lost 9 bases and 7 bases respectively, with 22 bases between them. The CDR3 nucleotides are TGCGCCACCCGATCAACCGGGACATTGGGTGAAAAACTGTTTTTT. Its protein is CATRSTGTLGEKLFF.

This chain links TRBV19 with TRBJ1-6, with a weak D call TRBD1 (5 bases). The CDR3 contains 18 residues. V was trimmed by 3 bases and J by 0 bases, leaving 15 bases between them. Germline CDR1 and CDR2: LNHDA and SQIVND (reference sequence). CDR3 sequence (DNA): TGTGCCAGTAGTATCCGGGGGACCGATAGCTCCTATAATTCACCCCTCCACTTT. Encoded protein: CASSIRGTDSSYNSPLHF.

The J gene is TRBJ1-1, the V gene TRBV7-8, with no clear D. Trimming took off 6 bases at V and 5 bases at J, with 10 bases between the two ends. This CDR3 has 12 residues. Germline V gene sequence: CDR1 SGHVS, CDR2 FQNEAQ. CDR3 sequence reads: CASSYDTTEAFF. The CDR3 DNA is TGTGCCAGCAGTTACGACACGACTGAAGCTTTCTTT.

The chain joins TRBV6-4 to TRBJ1-2, with D hard to call. The CDR3 sequence is 15 residues long. V shed 11 bases and J shed 5 bases, with 24 bases lying between them. The germline gives CDR1 MRHNA, CDR2 SNTAGT. The CDR3 bases are TGTGCCGAGTCAGGCCCCATGGATTGGTGGTATGGCTACACCTTC. Encoded protein: CAESGPMDWWYGYTF.

The genes are TRBV5-1 and TRBJ1-2; no definite D call. CDR1 and CDR2 from the germline V gene are SGHRS and YFSETQ. Trimming removed 0 bases from V and 7 bases from J, with 13 bases in between. The CDR3 has 14 amino acids. CDR3 amino acids: CASSLEPQISGYTF. CDR3 bases: TGCGCCAGCAGCTTGGAACCACAAATTAGTGGCTACACCTTC.

V is TRBV7-9 and J is TRBJ2-7, with D possibly matching TRBD2 (6 bases). V was pared by 5 bases and J by 5 bases, with 19 bases between. There are 15 residues in the CDR3. The V gene's germline CDR1 is SEHNR and CDR2 FQNEAQ (reference sequence). CDR3 nucleotide sequence: TGTGCCAGCAGCCCAACGAGAGGAGGGGTCCACGAGCAGTACTTC. It specifies CASSPTRGGVHEQYF.

The chain has TRBV25-1 and TRBJ1-1, with D perhaps matching TRBD1 (6 bases). The CDR3 is 17 residues long. Germline V gene lookup returns CDR1 MGHDK and CDR2 SYGVNS. The germline V and J ends were trimmed by 0 bases and 1 base, with 15 bases remaining between them. The CDR3 sequence is CASSEYRGPAKNTEAFF. CDR3 in DNA: TGTGCCAGCAGTGAATACAGGGGCCCCGCAAAGAACACTGAAGCTTTCTTT.

The table lists this clone with a count of one. The chain employs TRBV9 and TRBJ1-4, with 7 positions matching TRBD1. From germline, CDR1 is SGDLS and CDR2 YYNGEE. Unmatched junction bases numbered 22, after V lost 3 bases and J lost 8 bases. This CDR3 is 19 amino acids long. CDR3 sequence reads: CASSGRTGDPAGQGEKLFF. The CDR3 DNA follows: TGTGCCAGCAGCGGACGAACAGGGGATCCCGCCGGGCAGGGCGAAAAACTGTTTTTT.

This clone was counted a single time. Additional DNA sequences in this sample encode the identical CDR3. V gene TRBV7-9 combines with J gene TRBJ1-6; 7 nucleotides match TRBD1. Germline lookup yields CDR1 SEHNR and CDR2 FQNEAQ (reference sequence). CDR3 length: 15 residues. V dropped 1 base and J dropped 7; count of bases not matched to a gene: 4. The CDR3 protein is CASSLGGTENSPLHF. Written as DNA, the CDR3 is TGTGCCAGCAGCTTAGGGGGGACAGAAAATTCACCCCTCCACTTT. The variable domain in full, with the rest retrieved from reference TRBV7-9 and TRBJ1-6, is DTGVSQNPRHKITKRGQNVTFRCDPISEHNRLYWYRQTLGQGPEFLTYFQNEAQLEKSRLLSDRFSAERPKGSFSTLEIQRTEQGDSAMYLCASSLGGTENSPLHFGNGTRLTVT.

This chain links TRBV7-3 with TRBJ2-1; the match to TRBD2 covers 8 bases. V shed 4 bases, J shed 9 bases, and the junction held 14 bases outside the gene matches. This CDR3 contains 16 residues. CDR1 SGHTA and CDR2 FQGTGA come from the germline V gene. This CDR3 reads CASSSPDGRGRVEQFF. The CDR3 DNA reads TGTGCCAGCAGCTCCCCTGACGGGAGGGGGAGAGTTGAGCAGTTCTTC.

The J gene is TRBJ1-4, the V gene TRBV29-1, with unresolved D. The germline V gene encodes CDR1 SQVTM and CDR2 ANQGSEA. The V end lost 6 bases, the J end lost 0 bases, and 11 bases lay between the germline ends. This CDR3 has 14 amino acids. The chain's CDR3 is CSVAPGTTNEKLFF. In DNA form, the CDR3 reads TGCAGCGTCGCCCCCGGGACAACTAATGAAAAACTGTTTTTT.

The rearrangement links TRBV3-1 (or the pseudogene TRBV3-2) to TRBJ1-4, with D possibly TRBD1 on 5 matching bases. Germline V lookup: CDR1 LGHDT, CDR2 YNNKEL (reference sequence). This CDR3 contains 14 residues. V lost 2 bases, J lost 7 bases, and 11 bases lay in between. The DNA of the CDR3 is TGTGCCAGCAGCCAAAACCAGGGTTCTGAAAAACTGTTTTTT. Translated: CASSQNQGSEKLFF.

V gene TRBV15 combines with J gene TRBJ2-2; D is ambiguous. Germline V gives CDR1 LNHNV, CDR2 YYDKDF (reference sequence). Trimming shortened V by 4 bases and J by 6 bases, and 6 bases separated the two germline ends. The CDR3 is made up of 12 amino acids. The CDR3 loop reads CATSNGAGELFF. CDR3 DNA: TGTGCCACCAGCAATGGCGCCGGGGAGCTGTTTTTT.

This clone has ten or more counts. The chain is built from TRBV3-1 (or the pseudogene TRBV3-2) and TRBJ2-7, with no clear D. CDR1 is LGHDT and CDR2 is YNNKEL in the germline V gene (reference sequence). The CDR3 sequence is 12 residues long. Trimming pared 3 bases from V and 2 bases from J, leaving 5 bases between. The CDR3 here is CASSQWAYEQYF. CDR3 coding DNA: TGTGCCAGCAGCCAGTGGGCCTACGAGCAGTACTTC.

The V gene is TRBV7-9, the J gene TRBJ1-3; 7 positions match TRBD1. With V trimmed by 5 bases and J by 2 bases, 3 bases remained unmatched. This CDR3 spans 14 amino acids. The germline gives CDR1 SEHNR, CDR2 FQNEAQ (reference sequence). The CDR3 nucleotides are TGTGCCAGCAGCCCCGGGACAGCTGGAAACACCATATATTTT. Translated, it gives CASSPGTAGNTIYF. The whole variable domain, filled in from reference TRBV7-9 and TRBJ1-3, reads DTGVSQNPRHKITKRGQNVTFRCDPISEHNRLYWYRQTLGQGPEFLTYFQNEAQLEKSRLLSDRFSAERPKGSFSTLEIQRTEQGDSAMYLCASSPGTAGNTIYFGEGSWLTVV.

The chain carries TRBV10-3 and TRBJ1-1, with D perhaps matching TRBD1 (5 bases). This CDR3 spans 16 amino acids. With 10 bases removed from V and 0 bases from J, the gap between germline ends came to 21 bases. Looked up from germline, CDR1 is ENHRY and CDR2 is SYGVKD. The CDR3 sequence is CATSGREQIMNTEAFF. CDR3 DNA sequence: TGTGCCACCAGCGGCAGGGAGCAGATAATGAACACTGAAGCTTTCTTT.

V gene TRBV5-1 combines with J gene TRBJ2-7; D may correspond to TRBD1 or TRBD2 (5 bases each). The CDR3 covers 14 residues. Trimming removed 2 bases from V and 2 bases from J, with 11 bases in between. Germline V CDR1 and CDR2: SGHRS, YFSETQ. The CDR3, as DNA: TGCGCCAGCAGCTTACGGGACGGCGCCTACGAGCAGTACTTC. This gives the protein CASSLRDGAYEQYF.

The V gene is TRBV11-2, the J gene TRBJ2-1; tentative D call: TRBD1 (5 bases). V was cut by 6 bases and J by 2 bases, with 14 bases left in between. Germline V gene sequence: CDR1 SGHAT, CDR2 FQNNGV. The CDR3 runs 15 residues. The DNA of the CDR3 is TGTGCCAGCAGGGTAATGGGGCATCCCTACAATGAGCAGTTCTTC. Protein: CASRVMGHPYNEQFF.

The V gene is TRBV27, the J gene TRBJ2-4; 9 positions match TRBD2. CDR3 length equals 16 residues. CDR1 is MNHEY, CDR2 SMNVEV, per germline (reference sequence). The trim removed 5 bases at V and 7 bases at J, leaving 12 bases unmatched. As DNA, the CDR3 is TGTGCCAGCAGTCGCGGCCTAGCGGGGCATTTGAACATTCAGTACTTC. Encoded protein: CASSRGLAGHLNIQYF.